These 3 T cell receptor beta chains were sequenced from one sample in a study of glioma-infiltrating T cells after dendritic cell vaccination. TCRdb's table, derived via immunoSEQ multiplex PCR, lists solely in-frame clones and lacks some. The sample holds over 70,000 clones, almost 85% seen once. Sample: blood, taken before dendritic cell vaccination. All receptors come from a human donor with glioblastoma.

The chain is built from TRBV2 and TRBJ2-7, with D maybe TRBD1 (5 bases). V dropped 6 bases and J dropped 4 bases, with 16 bases sitting between them. Germline V lookup: CDR1 SNHLY, CDR2 FYNNEI. CDR3 length equals 14 residues. This CDR3 reads CASSGPQGAYEQYV. The CDR3 nucleotides read TGTGCCAGCAGCGGGCCTCAAGGGGCATACGAGCAGTACGTC.

The chain recombines TRBV2 with TRBJ1-2, with D maybe TRBD1 (5 bases). V was shortened by 5 bases and J by 5 bases, with 12 bases between the two germline ends. Germline loops: CDR1 SNHLY, CDR2 FYNNEI. This CDR3 has 13 amino acids. CDR3 DNA sequence: TGTGCCAGCAGTTTTTCCGGGACTTATGGCTACACCTTC. It specifies CASSFSGTYGYTF. Complete variable domain (other parts from reference TRBV2 and TRBJ1-2): EPEVTQTPSHQVTQMGQEVILRCVPISNHLYFYWYRQILGQKVEFLVSFYNNEISEKSEIFDDQFSVERPDGSNFTLKIRSTKLEDSAMYFCASSFSGTYGYTFGSGTRLTVV.

CDR3 sequence: CASRREKETQYF. Here the CDR3 DNA reads TGTGCCAGCAGGCGAGAAAAAGAGACCCAGTACTTC. The V and J genes are TRBV6-1 and TRBJ2-5; D gene uncertain. The V end lost 6 bases, the J end lost 3 bases, and 8 bases lay between the germline ends. The CDR3 loop spans 12 amino acids. CDR1 is MNHNS, CDR2 SASEGT, per germline.